This TCR beta chain was recovered during a study of blood T cell repertoires in COVID-19. For the study at large: Spain, Italy and the United States supplied samples that represented acute and convalescent COVID-19. PBMCs, B-cell-depleted T cells, or T cells provided the cDNA or gDNA that made up the material.

Profiling relied on immunoSEQ multiplex PCR, and the TCRdb table lists in-frame clones only, not all of them. This sample has about 160,000 clones, with approximately 88% found just once. The CDR3 spans 12 residues. Trimming stripped 5 bases from V and 8 bases from J, with 13 bases between. CDR1 MNHEY and CDR2 SVGAGI come from the germline V gene. The clonotype comes from a woman of 80 years or more with active or convalescent COVID-19. Sample: peripheral blood. The chain recombines TRBV6-5 with TRBJ2-7; tentative D call: TRBD1 (6 bases). The DNA for the CDR3 is TGTGCCAGCAGTACTTGGACAGTCCAGCAGTACTTC. Protein product: CASSTWTVQQYF.